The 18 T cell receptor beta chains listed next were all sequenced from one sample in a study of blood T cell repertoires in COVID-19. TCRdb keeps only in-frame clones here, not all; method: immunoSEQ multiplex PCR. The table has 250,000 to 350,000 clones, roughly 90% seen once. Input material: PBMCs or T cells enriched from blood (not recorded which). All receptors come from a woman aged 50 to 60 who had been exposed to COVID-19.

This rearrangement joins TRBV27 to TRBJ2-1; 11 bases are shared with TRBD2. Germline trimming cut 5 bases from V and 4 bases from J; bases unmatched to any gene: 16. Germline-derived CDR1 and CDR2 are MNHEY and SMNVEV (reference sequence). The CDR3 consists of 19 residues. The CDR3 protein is CASSTLLAGVHGVYNEQFF. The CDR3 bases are TGTGCCAGCAGTACCTTACTAGCGGGGGTCCACGGGGTGTACAATGAGCAGTTCTTC.

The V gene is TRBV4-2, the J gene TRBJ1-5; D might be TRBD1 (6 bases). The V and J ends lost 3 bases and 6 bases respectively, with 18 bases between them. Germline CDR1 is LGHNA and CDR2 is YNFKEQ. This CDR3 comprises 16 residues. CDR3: CASSQIGAGEFQPQHF. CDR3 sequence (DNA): TGTGCCAGCAGCCAGATAGGGGCAGGGGAATTTCAGCCCCAGCATTTT.

The CDR3 coding sequence is TGTGCCAGCAGTTTATTGGGGCCAGAGACTGAAGCTTTCTTT. Translation: CASSLLGPETEAFF. The chain combines TRBV28 with TRBJ1-1; tentatively, D is TRBD1 (5 bases). This CDR3 contains 14 residues. The germline V gene encodes CDR1 MDHEN and CDR2 SYDVKM. V was trimmed by 1 base and J by 5 bases, leaving 11 bases between them.

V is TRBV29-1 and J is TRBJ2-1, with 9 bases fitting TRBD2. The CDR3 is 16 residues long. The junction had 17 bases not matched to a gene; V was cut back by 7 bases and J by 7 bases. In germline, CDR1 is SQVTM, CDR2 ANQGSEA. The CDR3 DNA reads TGCAGCGCCGAGGGTATAGGCGGGGGGGCGAGGAATGAGCAGTTCTTC. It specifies CSAEGIGGGARNEQFF.

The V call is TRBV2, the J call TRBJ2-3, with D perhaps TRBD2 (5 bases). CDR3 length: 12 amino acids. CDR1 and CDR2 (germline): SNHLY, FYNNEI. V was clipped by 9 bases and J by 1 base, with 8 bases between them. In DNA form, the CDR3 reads TGTGCCAGTACCGGGGGCACAGATACGCAGTATTTT. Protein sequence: CASTGGTDTQYF. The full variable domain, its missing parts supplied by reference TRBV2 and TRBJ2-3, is EPEVTQTPSHQVTQMGQEVILRCVPISNHLYFYWYRQILGQKVEFLVSFYNNEISEKSEIFDDQFSVERPDGSNFTLKIRSTKLEDSAMYFCASTGGTDTQYFGPGTRLTVL.

This CDR3 reads CASSQVYYEQYF. The CDR3 nucleotides are TGTGCCAGCAGCCAAGTCTACTACGAGCAGTACTTC. The chain is built from TRBV3-1 (or the pseudogene TRBV3-2) and TRBJ2-7; D remains ambiguous. This CDR3 is 12 amino acids long. V was clipped by 1 base and J by 3 bases, with 4 bases between them. The germline gives CDR1 LGHDT, CDR2 YNNKEL (reference sequence).

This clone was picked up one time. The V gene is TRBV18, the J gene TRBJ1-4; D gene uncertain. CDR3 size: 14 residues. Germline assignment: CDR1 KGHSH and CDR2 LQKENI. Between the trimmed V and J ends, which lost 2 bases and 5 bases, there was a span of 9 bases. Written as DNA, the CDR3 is TGTGCCAGCTCACCATTTGGCCAGAATGAAAAACTGTTTTTT. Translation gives CASSPFGQNEKLFF.

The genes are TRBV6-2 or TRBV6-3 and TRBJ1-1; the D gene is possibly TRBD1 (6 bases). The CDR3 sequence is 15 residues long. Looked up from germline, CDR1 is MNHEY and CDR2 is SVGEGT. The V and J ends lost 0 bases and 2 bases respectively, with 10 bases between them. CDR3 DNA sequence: TGTGCCAGCAGTTACTCGGGCAGGGGAAACACTGAAGCTTTCTTT. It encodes CASSYSGRGNTEAFF.

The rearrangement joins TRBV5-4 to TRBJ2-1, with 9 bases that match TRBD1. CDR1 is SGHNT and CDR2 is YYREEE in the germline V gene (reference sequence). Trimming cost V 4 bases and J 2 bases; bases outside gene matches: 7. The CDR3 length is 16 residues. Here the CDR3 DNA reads TGTGCCAGCAGCACAAAGGACAGGGGCGCCTACAATGAGCAGTTCTTC. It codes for CASSTKDRGAYNEQFF.

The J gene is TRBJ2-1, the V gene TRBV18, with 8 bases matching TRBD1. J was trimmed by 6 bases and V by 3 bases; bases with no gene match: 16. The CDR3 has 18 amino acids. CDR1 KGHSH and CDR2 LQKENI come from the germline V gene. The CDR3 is CASSPVSSRTGPVNEQFF. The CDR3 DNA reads TGTGCCAGCTCACCCGTGAGTTCCAGGACAGGGCCTGTCAATGAGCAGTTCTTC.

The CDR3 DNA follows: TGCAGCGTTAAGTTGACAGAGAATTCACCCCTCCACTTT. Protein product: CSVKLTENSPLHF. V gene TRBV29-1 combines with J gene TRBJ1-6; tentatively, D is TRBD1 (5 bases). This CDR3 spans 13 amino acids. Germline CDR1 and CDR2: SQVTM and ANQGSEA. Deletions cut 5 bases from V and 7 bases from J, with 12 bases between.

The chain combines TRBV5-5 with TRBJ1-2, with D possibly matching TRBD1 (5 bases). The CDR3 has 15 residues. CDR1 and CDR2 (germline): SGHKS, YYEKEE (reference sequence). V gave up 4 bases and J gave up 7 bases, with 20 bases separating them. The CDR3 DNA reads TGTGCCAGCAGCGCCCCCGGAGGGATCCAGGGTGGCTACACCTTC. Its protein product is CASSAPGGIQGGYTF.

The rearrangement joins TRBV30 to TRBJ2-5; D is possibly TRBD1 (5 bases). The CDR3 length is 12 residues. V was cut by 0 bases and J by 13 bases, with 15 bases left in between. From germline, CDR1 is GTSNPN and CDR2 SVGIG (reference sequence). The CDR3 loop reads CAWSVPQGSAYF. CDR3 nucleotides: TGTGCCTGGAGTGTTCCGCAGGGCAGCGCGTACTTC.

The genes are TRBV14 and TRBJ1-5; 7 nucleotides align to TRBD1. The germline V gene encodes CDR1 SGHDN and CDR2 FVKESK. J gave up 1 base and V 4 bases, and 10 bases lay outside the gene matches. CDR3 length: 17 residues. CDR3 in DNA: TGTGCCAGCAGCCTAAATCGAGGGGGCAGAAGCAATCAGCCCCAGCATTTT. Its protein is CASSLNRGGRSNQPQHF.

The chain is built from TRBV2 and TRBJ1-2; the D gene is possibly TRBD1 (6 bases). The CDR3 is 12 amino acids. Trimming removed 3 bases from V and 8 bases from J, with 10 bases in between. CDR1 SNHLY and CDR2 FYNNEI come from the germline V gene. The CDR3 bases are TGTGCCAGCAGTGAGGACAGAACCGGCTACACCTTC. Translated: CASSEDRTGYTF. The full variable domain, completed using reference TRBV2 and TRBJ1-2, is EPEVTQTPSHQVTQMGQEVILRCVPISNHLYFYWYRQILGQKVEFLVSFYNNEISEKSEIFDDQFSVERPDGSNFTLKIRSTKLEDSAMYFCASSEDRTGYTFGSGTRLTVV.

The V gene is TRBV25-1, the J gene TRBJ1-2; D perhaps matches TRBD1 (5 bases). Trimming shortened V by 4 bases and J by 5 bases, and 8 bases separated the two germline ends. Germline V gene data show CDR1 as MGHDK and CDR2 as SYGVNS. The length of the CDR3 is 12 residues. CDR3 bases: TGTGCCAGCAGTGGGACACCATATGGCTACACCTTC. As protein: CASSGTPYGYTF.

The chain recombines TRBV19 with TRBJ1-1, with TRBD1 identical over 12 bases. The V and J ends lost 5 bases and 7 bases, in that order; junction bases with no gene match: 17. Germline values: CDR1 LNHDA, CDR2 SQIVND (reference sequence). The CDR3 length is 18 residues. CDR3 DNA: TGTGCCAGTAGTCCGCCAGCCTTTCCGGGACAGGGGGCTTTTGAAGCTTTCTTT. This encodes CASSPPAFPGQGAFEAFF.

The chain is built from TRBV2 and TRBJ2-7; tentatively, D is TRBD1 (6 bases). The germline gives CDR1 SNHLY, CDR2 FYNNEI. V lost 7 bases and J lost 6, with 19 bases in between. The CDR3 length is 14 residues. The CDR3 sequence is CASMRRSGTIEQYF. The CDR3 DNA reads TGTGCCAGCATGCGGAGGTCCGGGACAATCGAGCAGTACTTC.